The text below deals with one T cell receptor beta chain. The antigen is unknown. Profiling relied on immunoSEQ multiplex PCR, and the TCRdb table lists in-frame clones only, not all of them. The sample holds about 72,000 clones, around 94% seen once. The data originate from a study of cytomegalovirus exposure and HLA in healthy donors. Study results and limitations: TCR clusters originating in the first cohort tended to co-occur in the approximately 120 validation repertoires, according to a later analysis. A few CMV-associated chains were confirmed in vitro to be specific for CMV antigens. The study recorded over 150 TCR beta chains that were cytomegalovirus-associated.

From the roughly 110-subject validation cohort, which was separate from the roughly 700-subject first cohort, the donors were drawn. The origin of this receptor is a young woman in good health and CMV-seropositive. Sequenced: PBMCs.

The CDR3 DNA is TGTGCCACCAGCCCCCGTAGGACAGGGCCCTCCTACGAGCAGTACTTC. This codes for CATSPRRTGPSYEQYF. This chain links TRBV15 with TRBJ2-7, with 8 bases aligning to TRBD1. The length of the CDR3 is 16 residues. Germline CDR1 reads LNHNV; CDR2 reads YYDKDF (reference sequence). With V trimmed by 5 bases and J by 0 bases, 9 bases remained unmatched.